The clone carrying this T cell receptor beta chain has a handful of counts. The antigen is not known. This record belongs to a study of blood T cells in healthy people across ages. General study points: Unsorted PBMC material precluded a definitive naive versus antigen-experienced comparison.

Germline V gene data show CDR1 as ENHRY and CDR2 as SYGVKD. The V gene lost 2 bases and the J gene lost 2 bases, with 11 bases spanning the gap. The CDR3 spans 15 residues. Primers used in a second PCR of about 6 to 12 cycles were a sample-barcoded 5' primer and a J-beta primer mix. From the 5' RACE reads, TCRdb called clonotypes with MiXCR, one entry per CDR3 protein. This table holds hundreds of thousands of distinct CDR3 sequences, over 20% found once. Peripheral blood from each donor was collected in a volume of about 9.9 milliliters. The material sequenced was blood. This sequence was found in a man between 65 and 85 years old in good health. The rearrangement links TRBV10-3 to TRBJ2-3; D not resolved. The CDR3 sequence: CAISEGGEPTDTQYF. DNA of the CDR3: TGTGCCATCAGTGAGGGCGGAGAACCCACAGATACGCAGTATTTT.